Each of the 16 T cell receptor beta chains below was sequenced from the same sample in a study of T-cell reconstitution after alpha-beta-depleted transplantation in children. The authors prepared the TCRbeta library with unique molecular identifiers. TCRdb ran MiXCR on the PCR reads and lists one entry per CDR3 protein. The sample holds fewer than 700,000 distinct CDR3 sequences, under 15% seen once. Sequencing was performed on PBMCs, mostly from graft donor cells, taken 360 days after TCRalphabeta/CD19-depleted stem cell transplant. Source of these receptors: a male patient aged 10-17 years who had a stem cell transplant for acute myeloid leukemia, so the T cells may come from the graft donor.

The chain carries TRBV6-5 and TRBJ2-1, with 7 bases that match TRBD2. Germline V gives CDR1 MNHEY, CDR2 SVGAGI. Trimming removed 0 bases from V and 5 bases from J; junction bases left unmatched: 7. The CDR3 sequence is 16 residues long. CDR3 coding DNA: TGTGCCAGCAGTTACTCGGGAGGGCCTCGGGACAATGAGCAGTTCTTC. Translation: CASSYSGGPRDNEQFF.

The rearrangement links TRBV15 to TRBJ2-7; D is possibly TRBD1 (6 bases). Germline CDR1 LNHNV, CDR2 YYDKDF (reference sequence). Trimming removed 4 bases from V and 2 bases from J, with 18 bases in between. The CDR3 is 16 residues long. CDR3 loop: CATSTTQGSLTYEQYF. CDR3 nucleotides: TGTGCCACCAGCACCACACAGGGCTCCCTCACCTACGAGCAGTACTTC.

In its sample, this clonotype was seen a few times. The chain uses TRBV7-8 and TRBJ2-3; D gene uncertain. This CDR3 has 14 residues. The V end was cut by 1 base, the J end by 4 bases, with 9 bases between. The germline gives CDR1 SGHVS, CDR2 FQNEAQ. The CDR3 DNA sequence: TGTGCCAGCAGCTTAGAGGTCCGCCCAGATACGCAGTATTTT. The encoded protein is CASSLEVRPDTQYF.

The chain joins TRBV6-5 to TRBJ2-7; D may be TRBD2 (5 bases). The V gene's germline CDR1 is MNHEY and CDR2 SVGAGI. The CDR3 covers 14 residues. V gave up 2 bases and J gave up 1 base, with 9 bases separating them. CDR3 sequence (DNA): TGTGCCAGCAGTTACCCGGGCGGGTCCTACGAGCAGTACTTC. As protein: CASSYPGGSYEQYF.

The DNA of the CDR3 is TGTGCCAGCAGTTTGGAGGGGGTCTCGGGATACACCGGGGAGCTGTTTTTT. This gives the protein CASSLEGVSGYTGELFF. The genes are TRBV28 and TRBJ2-2, with D perhaps assigned TRBD1 or TRBD2 (6 bases each). CDR1 is MDHEN, CDR2 SYDVKM, per germline. V lost 3 bases to trimming and J lost 3 bases, with 17 bases between them. This CDR3 has 17 residues.

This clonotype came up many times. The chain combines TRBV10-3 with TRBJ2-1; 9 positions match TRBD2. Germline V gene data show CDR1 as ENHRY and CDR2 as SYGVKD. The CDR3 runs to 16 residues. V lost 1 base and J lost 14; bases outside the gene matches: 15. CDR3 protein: CAISEWREGLDRVKFF. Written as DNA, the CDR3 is TGTGCCATCAGTGAGTGGCGGGAGGGCCTCGACCGGGTGAAGTTCTTC.

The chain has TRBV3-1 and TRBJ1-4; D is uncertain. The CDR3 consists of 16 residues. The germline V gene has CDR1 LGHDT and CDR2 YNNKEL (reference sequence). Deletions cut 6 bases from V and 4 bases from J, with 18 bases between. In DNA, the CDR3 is TGTGCCAGCAGTCGCAACGGACGGTGTAATAATGAAAAACTGTTTTTT. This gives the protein CASSRNGRCNNEKLFF. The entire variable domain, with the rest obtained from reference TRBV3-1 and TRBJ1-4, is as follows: DTAVSQTPKYLVTQMGNDKSIKCEQNLGHDTMYWYKQDSKKFLKIMFSYNNKELIINETVPNRFSPKSPDKAHLNLHINSLELGDSAVYFCASSRNGRCNNEKLFFGSGTQLSVL.

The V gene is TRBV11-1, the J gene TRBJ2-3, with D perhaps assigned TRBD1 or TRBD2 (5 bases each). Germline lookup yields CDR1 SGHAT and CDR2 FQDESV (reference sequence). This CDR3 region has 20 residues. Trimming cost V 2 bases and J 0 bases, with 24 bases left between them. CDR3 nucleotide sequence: TGTGCCAGCAGCTTACGCTCGGGACCCCTTACCCGCTCCAGCACAGATACGCAGTATTTT. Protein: CASSLRSGPLTRSSTDTQYF.

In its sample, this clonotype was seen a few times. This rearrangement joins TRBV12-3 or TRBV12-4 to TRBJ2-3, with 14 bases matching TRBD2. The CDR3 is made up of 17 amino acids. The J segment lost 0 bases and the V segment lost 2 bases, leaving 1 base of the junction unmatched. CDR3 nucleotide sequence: TGTGCCAGCAGTTTACGGACTAGCGGGAGGAGCACAGATACGCAGTATTTT. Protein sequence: CASSLRTSGRSTDTQYF.

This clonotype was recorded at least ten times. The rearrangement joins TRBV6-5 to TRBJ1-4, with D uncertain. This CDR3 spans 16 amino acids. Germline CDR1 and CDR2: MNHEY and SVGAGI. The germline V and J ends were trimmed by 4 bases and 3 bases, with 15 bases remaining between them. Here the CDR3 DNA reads TGTGCCAGCAGTTCCTCGGGCCGCCGGTCTAATGAAAAACTGTTTTTT. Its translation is CASSSSGRRSNEKLFF.

CDR3: CSVWREHNEQFF. Written as DNA, the CDR3 is TGCAGCGTTTGGCGGGAACACAATGAGCAGTTCTTC. The J gene is TRBJ2-1, the V gene TRBV29-1; a possible D gene is TRBD2 (6 bases). CDR1 and CDR2 (germline): SQVTM, ANQGSEA. The CDR3 is 12 residues long. V gave up 5 bases and J gave up 5 bases, with 10 bases separating them.

The CDR3 region has the DNA TGTGCCTCCTGCCCAATGGGGGGCGGGGTGATCACCGGGGAGCTGTTTTTT. This encodes CASCPMGGGVITGELFF. The V call is TRBV3-1, the J call TRBJ2-2, with D perhaps being TRBD1 or TRBD2 (6 bases each). V was shortened by 11 bases and J by 4 bases, with 26 bases between the two germline ends. This CDR3 has 17 residues. The V gene's germline CDR1 is LGHDT and CDR2 YNNKEL (reference sequence).

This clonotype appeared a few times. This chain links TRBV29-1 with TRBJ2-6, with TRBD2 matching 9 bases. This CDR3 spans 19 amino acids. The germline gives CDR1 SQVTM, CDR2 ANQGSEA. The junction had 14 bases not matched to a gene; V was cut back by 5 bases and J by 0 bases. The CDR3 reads CSVRLRTSADRSGANVLTF. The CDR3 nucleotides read TGCAGCGTTCGACTGAGGACTAGCGCCGATCGCTCTGGGGCCAACGTCCTGACTTTC.

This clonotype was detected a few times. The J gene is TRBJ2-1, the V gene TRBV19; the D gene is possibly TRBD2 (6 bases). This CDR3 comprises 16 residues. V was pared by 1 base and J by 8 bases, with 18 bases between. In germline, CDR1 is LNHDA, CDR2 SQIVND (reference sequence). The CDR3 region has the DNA TGTGCCAGTAGTATAGCCGGGACTCTCGGGTCTGATGAGCAGTTCTTC. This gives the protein CASSIAGTLGSDEQFF.

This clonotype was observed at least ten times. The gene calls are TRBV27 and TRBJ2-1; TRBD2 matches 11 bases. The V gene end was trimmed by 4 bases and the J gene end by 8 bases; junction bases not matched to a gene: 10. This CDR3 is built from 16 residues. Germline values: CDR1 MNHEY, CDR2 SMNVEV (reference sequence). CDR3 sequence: CASSWPTSGSGYEQFF. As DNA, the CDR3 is TGTGCCAGCAGTTGGCCCACTAGCGGGAGTGGTTATGAGCAGTTCTTC.

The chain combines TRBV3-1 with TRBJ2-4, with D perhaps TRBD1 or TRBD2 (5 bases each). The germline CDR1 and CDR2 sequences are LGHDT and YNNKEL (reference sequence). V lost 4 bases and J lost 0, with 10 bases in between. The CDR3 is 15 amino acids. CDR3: CASSRGRLAKNIQYF. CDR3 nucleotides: TGTGCCAGCAGCCGGGGGAGACTAGCCAAAAACATTCAGTACTTC.